In this sample, the clone carrying this TCR beta chain turned up once. These data come from a study of control samples from healthy donors and cancer patients. The data were produced by immunoSEQ multiplex PCR, yet TCRdb's version contains in-frame clones alone and is incomplete. The sample includes 400,000 to 450,000 clones, about nine tenths of them seen just once. There are 14 residues in the CDR3. With 5 bases removed from V and 5 bases from J, the gap between germline ends came to 16 bases. Germline V gene lookup returns CDR1 LNHDA and CDR2 SQIVND (reference sequence). This TCR derives from a middle-aged man with head and neck cancer. The chain recombines TRBV19 with TRBJ2-7; D gene unclear. Sequencing input: PBMCs. The CDR3 sequence: CASSLRIVDDEQYF. The DNA of the CDR3 is TGTGCCAGTAGTCTGCGGATAGTCGACGACGAGCAGTACTTC.